The 27 T cell receptor beta chains listed next were all sequenced from one sample in a study of T cell responses to AZD1222 COVID-19 vaccine. Sequencing used immunoSEQ multiplex PCR; TCRdb keeps in-frame clones, though not all of them. The sample has roughly 150,000 clones, 92% seen once; the top ten hold under 4%. The sequenced sample was peripheral blood, obtained on day 0 of AZD1222 vaccination. The receptors were sampled from an adult in good health.

The chain couples TRBV30 to TRBJ1-4; weak D call: TRBD1 (5 bases). The CDR3 covers 13 residues. CDR1 is GTSNPN and CDR2 is SVGIG in the germline V gene (reference sequence). V dropped 4 bases and J dropped 14 bases, with 20 bases sitting between them. CDR3 residues: CAWTPGGDSNLFF. CDR3 sequence (DNA): TGTGCCTGGACCCCGGGGGGGGACTCGAACCTGTTTTTT.

The genes are TRBV6-5 and TRBJ2-7, with D perhaps TRBD1 (5 bases). Trimming took off 2 bases at V and 4 bases at J, with 18 bases between the two ends. The CDR3 has 16 amino acids. Germline V gene sequence: CDR1 MNHEY, CDR2 SVGAGI. CDR3 in amino acids: CASSYNPGQGDYEQYF. The DNA of the CDR3 is TGTGCCAGCAGTTACAACCCCGGGCAAGGGGATTACGAGCAGTACTTC.

This clone appeared a single time. The CDR3 loop is CASLGTGETQYF. CDR3 DNA sequence: TGTGCCAGCCTAGGGACGGGGGAGACCCAGTACTTC. J is TRBJ2-5 and V is TRBV2; D tentatively reads TRBD1 or TRBD2 (5 bases each). The length of the CDR3 is 12 residues. Trimming took off 8 bases at V and 5 bases at J, with 12 bases between the two ends. Per germline, CDR1 SNHLY and CDR2 FYNNEI. Full variable domain (rest looked up from reference TRBV2 and TRBJ2-5): EPEVTQTPSHQVTQMGQEVILRCVPISNHLYFYWYRQILGQKVEFLVSFYNNEISEKSEIFDDQFSVERPDGSNFTLKIRSTKLEDSAMYFCASLGTGETQYFGPGTRLLVL.

The chain recombines TRBV7-9 with TRBJ2-1; TRBD2 agrees at 9 bases. The CDR3 loop spans 16 amino acids. The germline V gene encodes CDR1 SEHNR and CDR2 FQNEAQ (reference sequence). V lost 3 bases, J lost 7 bases, and 10 bases stayed unmatched. The CDR3 nucleotides are TGTGCCAGCAGCTTGATAGTAGCGGGAGCAGGGAATGAGCAGTTCTTC. Its protein is CASSLIVAGAGNEQFF.

The genes are TRBV5-1 and TRBJ2-7, with D possibly being TRBD2 (7 bases). Germline V CDR1 and CDR2: SGHRS, YFSETQ. V was trimmed by 7 bases and J by 8 bases, leaving 31 bases between them. The CDR3 has 17 residues. The CDR3 nucleotides are TGCGCCAGCTCAGTACGGGCAAAAAAGGGGGGGACTTTTCAGCAGTACTTC. This gives the protein CASSVRAKKGGTFQQYF.

The rearrangement joins TRBV9 to TRBJ1-2; 10 bases line up with TRBD1. Germline V gene data show CDR1 as SGDLS and CDR2 as YYNGEE. Trimming removed 3 bases from V and 1 base from J; junction bases left unmatched: 9. The CDR3 runs to 17 residues. CDR3 amino acids: CASSGTGGKSDNYGYTF. DNA of the CDR3: TGTGCCAGCAGCGGGACAGGGGGTAAGAGTGATAACTATGGCTACACCTTC.

The sample holds one count of this clone. The rearrangement uses TRBV19 and TRBJ1-4, with D possibly TRBD1 on 5 matching bases. V was clipped by 3 bases and J by 8 bases, with 22 bases between them. Germline loops: CDR1 LNHDA, CDR2 SQIVND (reference sequence). This CDR3 is built from 17 residues. The CDR3 spells CASSIFPTAPGNEKLFF. In DNA form, the CDR3 reads TGTGCCAGTAGTATCTTCCCGACAGCGCCTGGGAACGAAAAACTGTTTTTT.

This chain links TRBV5-1 with TRBJ2-2; the D gene is possibly TRBD2 (6 bases). V shed 0 bases and J shed 1 base, with 13 bases lying between them. This CDR3 is 17 amino acids long. Germline V gives CDR1 SGHRS, CDR2 YFSETQ. The CDR3 loop reads CASSLAGGSGNTGELFF. DNA for the CDR3: TGCGCCAGCAGCTTGGCCGGGGGTAGCGGGAACACCGGGGAGCTGTTTTTT. The full variable domain, its missing parts supplied by reference TRBV5-1 and TRBJ2-2, is KAGVTQTPRYLIKTRGQQVTLSCSPISGHRSVSWYQQTPGQGLQFLFEYFSETQRNKGNFPGRFSGRQFSNSRSEMNVSTLELGDSALYLCASSLAGGSGNTGELFFGEGSRLTVL.

As DNA, the CDR3 is TGTGCCAGCAGTATGACAGGGGGACCCCTCCACTTT. Amino acids: CASSMTGGPLHF. The J gene is TRBJ1-6, the V gene TRBV6-4, with 9 bases fitting TRBD1. J gave up 12 bases and V 5 bases, and 2 bases lay outside the gene matches. The CDR3 sequence is 12 residues long. Germline V CDR1 and CDR2: MRHNA, SNTAGT.

This chain joins TRBV5-1 and TRBJ1-2, with no clear D. Germline V gene sequence: CDR1 SGHRS, CDR2 YFSETQ. The V and J ends lost 5 bases and 9 bases respectively, with 17 bases between them. The CDR3 has 13 residues. CDR3 protein: CASSPAEIARYTF. Here the CDR3 DNA reads TGCGCCAGCAGTCCGGCGGAGATCGCACGCTACACCTTC.

The CDR3 DNA reads TGTGCCAGCAGTGGCCCGGCGGGACGCAGAGAAGCTTTCTTT. It yields the protein CASSGPAGRREAFF. The chain is built from TRBV25-1 and TRBJ1-1, with a tentative D call TRBD1 (5 bases). Deletions cut 4 bases from V and 8 bases from J, with 17 bases between. Germline CDR1 is MGHDK and CDR2 is SYGVNS. This CDR3 contains 14 residues. Full variable domain (outside the CDR3, taken from reference TRBV25-1 and TRBJ1-1): EADIYQTPRYLVIGTGKKITLECSQTMGHDKMYWYQQDPGMELHLIHYSYGVNSTEKGDLSSESTVSRIRTEHFPLTLESARPSHTSQYLCASSGPAGRREAFFGQGTRLTVV.

This clone has only a few counts. The chain recombines TRBV6-5 with TRBJ2-7; 8 bases are a match to TRBD1. The CDR3 has 11 amino acids. V dropped 9 bases and J dropped 8; count of bases not matched to a gene: 6. Germline V lookup: CDR1 MNHEY, CDR2 SVGAGI. The CDR3 spells CASPGGLKQYF. The CDR3 coding sequence is TGTGCCAGTCCAGGGGGCTTAAAGCAGTACTTC.

The chain couples TRBV9 to TRBJ1-1; D uncertain. Per the germline V gene, CDR1 is SGDLS and CDR2 is YYNGEE. The CDR3 runs to 14 residues. V was cut by 4 bases and J by 3 bases, with 13 bases left in between. The CDR3 loop reads CASSPQYRDTEAFF. Here the CDR3 DNA reads TGTGCCAGCAGCCCCCAATATCGGGACACTGAAGCTTTCTTT.

The gene calls are TRBV6-2 or TRBV6-3 and TRBJ1-5, with 10 bases fitting TRBD1. Per the germline V gene, CDR1 is MNHEY and CDR2 is SVGEGT. V shed 2 bases, J shed 10 bases, and the junction held 5 bases outside the gene matches. The CDR3 runs 14 residues. The CDR3 coding sequence is TGTGCCAGCAGTTACGGGGACAGGGGCTTTCCCCAGCATTTT. Its protein is CASSYGDRGFPQHF.

V usage is TRBV6-4 and J usage is TRBJ1-1; 7 nucleotides match TRBD1. The junction had 7 bases not matched to a gene; V was cut back by 4 bases and J by 5 bases. This CDR3 is built from 14 residues. Germline CDR1 is MRHNA and CDR2 is SNTAGT. CDR3 in amino acids: CASSATGEGTEAFF. In nucleotides, the CDR3 is TGTGCCAGCAGTGCAACAGGGGAGGGGACTGAAGCTTTCTTT.

V usage is TRBV11-2 and J usage is TRBJ1-2; weak D call: TRBD1 (6 bases). Between the trimmed V and J ends, which lost 5 bases and 6 bases, there was a span of 13 bases. From germline, CDR1 is SGHAT and CDR2 FQNNGV. The CDR3 consists of 13 residues. The CDR3 reads CASSLLRGHGYTF. CDR3 bases: TGTGCCAGCAGCCTCCTCAGGGGCCATGGCTACACCTTC.

V gene TRBV11-3 combines with J gene TRBJ2-3; tentative D call: TRBD1 (6 bases). Germline values: CDR1 SGHNT, CDR2 YENEEA. V was cut by 5 bases and J by 4 bases, with 13 bases left in between. CDR3 length: 14 amino acids. The CDR3 nucleotides read TGTGCCAGCAGCCGTCACAACAGGGCAGATACGCAGTATTTT. Protein sequence: CASSRHNRADTQYF.

The rearrangement joins TRBV5-6 to TRBJ2-3; D is perhaps TRBD1 (5 bases). The CDR3 has 14 amino acids. Germline values: CDR1 SGHDT, CDR2 YYEEEE. Trimming removed 4 bases at V and 2 bases at J, with 11 bases between. The CDR3 loop is CASSKGHLTDTQYF. DNA for the CDR3: TGTGCCAGCAGCAAGGGGCACCTCACAGATACGCAGTATTTT.

The V and J genes are TRBV28 and TRBJ2-7; D call uncertain. The V end was cut by 3 bases, the J end by 1 base, with 16 bases between. Germline V gene data show CDR1 as MDHEN and CDR2 as SYDVKM. The CDR3 is made up of 16 amino acids. Here the CDR3 DNA reads TGTGCCAGCAGTTTCGGCCGGCGCCCGACGTCCTACGAGCAGTACTTC. Encoded protein: CASSFGRRPTSYEQYF.

This chain connects TRBV30 to TRBJ2-2; the match to TRBD1 covers 8 bases. Germline CDR1 GTSNPN, CDR2 SVGIG (reference sequence). V gave up 3 bases and J gave up 0 bases; unmatched junction bases: 6. The CDR3 sequence is 16 residues long. The CDR3 DNA reads TGTGCCTGGAGGGGGGGACAGGCGTCGAACACCGGGGAGCTGTTTTTT. Amino acid sequence: CAWRGGQASNTGELFF.

V and J are TRBV25-1 and TRBJ2-7; the D is unclear. V lost 5 bases and J lost 4, with 3 bases in between. The germline gives CDR1 MGHDK, CDR2 SYGVNS. The CDR3 has 10 amino acids. The CDR3 loop is CASSRYEQYF. CDR3 sequence (DNA): TGTGCCAGCAGTAGGTACGAGCAGTACTTC.

This clone was seen once. The J gene is TRBJ1-6, the V gene TRBV5-1; 9 bases agree with TRBD1. CDR3 length: 14 amino acids. Trimming removed 4 bases from V and 7 bases from J; junction bases left unmatched: 3. Germline CDR1 SGHRS, CDR2 YFSETQ. Written as DNA, the CDR3 is TGCGCCAGCAGCAGGACAGGGGTGAATTCACCCCTCCACTTT. It is translated as CASSRTGVNSPLHF.

The chain is built from TRBV5-1 and TRBJ1-1; D is perhaps TRBD1 (6 bases). The CDR3 covers 16 residues. In germline, CDR1 is SGHRS, CDR2 YFSETQ. V shed 4 bases and J shed 0 bases, with 16 bases lying between them. The CDR3 DNA reads TGCGCCAGCAGCATTACAGGGTTGGGCATGAACACTGAAGCTTTCTTT. Translating it yields CASSITGLGMNTEAFF.

The rearrangement joins TRBV7-7 to TRBJ2-5, with TRBD2 identical over 13 bases. The CDR3 covers 16 residues. Germline loops: CDR1 SSHAT, CDR2 FNYEAQ (reference sequence). V gave up 1 base and J gave up 2 bases; unmatched junction bases: 1. CDR3 DNA sequence: TGTGCCAGCAGCTTAGTGGGACTAGCGGGGCAAGAGACCCAGTACTTC. It specifies CASSLVGLAGQETQYF.

The chain carries TRBV9 and TRBJ2-2; D may be TRBD1 (6 bases). The length of the CDR3 is 16 residues. The V end was cut by 0 bases, the J end by 0 bases, with 9 bases between. The germline V gene has CDR1 SGDLS and CDR2 YYNGEE. For the CDR3, the DNA is TGTGCCAGCAGCGTAGCGTGGGGGCCGAACACCGGGGAGCTGTTTTTT. Translating gives CASSVAWGPNTGELFF.

The rearrangement uses TRBV10-3 and TRBJ2-3; 10 nucleotides agree with TRBD2. The ends lost 7 bases at V and 4 bases at J; junction bases unmatched: 8. CDR3 length: 15 residues. Germline loops: CDR1 ENHRY, CDR2 SYGVKD. Here the CDR3 reads CAIKVVAGGSDTQYF. In DNA form, the CDR3 reads TGTGCCATCAAAGTAGTAGCGGGAGGTTCAGATACGCAGTATTTT.

This rearrangement joins TRBV6-5 to TRBJ1-1; D is ambiguous. Germline CDR1 and CDR2: MNHEY and SVGAGI. Trimming left V 7 bases short and J 4 bases short, with 13 bases between. The CDR3 is 13 residues long. CDR3 sequence reads: CASMDWAGTEAFF. The CDR3 DNA is TGTGCCAGCATGGACTGGGCGGGCACTGAAGCTTTCTTT.